This is a list of T cell receptor beta chains from one sample in a study of cytomegalovirus exposure and HLA in healthy donors. TCRdb keeps only in-frame clones here, not all; method: immunoSEQ multiplex PCR. The data hold about 160,000 clones, with about three quarters observed a single time. Sequencing was carried out using PBMCs. The receptors originated from a middle-aged man in good health and CMV-seropositive. Both conserved end residues are part of each CDR3. Fields, in order: V gene, D gene, clone size, J gene, CDR3 protein, CDR3 DNA. The D gene is left open where the match is weak. A row's size may be missing; if present it is once, few, many or a size class.

V gene: TRBV28
D gene: TRBD2
clone size: few
J gene: TRBJ2-1
CDR3 protein: CASTLSGMVYEQFF
CDR3 DNA: TGTGCCAGCACCCTTAGCGGGATGGTCTATGAGCAGTTCTTC

V gene: TRBV6-5
D gene: .
clone size: .
J gene: TRBJ1-3
CDR3 protein: CASMTSGNTIYF
CDR3 DNA: TGTGCCAGCATGACTTCTGGAAACACCATATATTTT

V gene: TRBV29-1
D gene: TRBD1
clone size: .
J gene: TRBJ2-5
CDR3 protein: CSGRQGEETQYF
CDR3 DNA: TGCAGCGGGAGACAGGGCGAAGAGACCCAGTACTTC

V gene: TRBV28
D gene: TRBD2
clone size: .
J gene: TRBJ2-3
CDR3 protein: CASSPPSGRFTDTQYF
CDR3 DNA: TGTGCCAGCAGTCCCCCTAGCGGGAGGTTCACAGATACGCAGTATTTT

V gene: TRBV28
D gene: .
clone size: .
J gene: TRBJ1-1
CDR3 protein: CASSSQGYTEAFF
CDR3 DNA: TGTGCCAGCAGCTCGCAGGGATACACTGAAGCTTTCTTT

V gene: TRBV5-4
D gene: TRBD1
clone size: few
J gene: TRBJ2-2
CDR3 protein: CASSLVGTDTGELFF
CDR3 DNA: TGTGCCAGCAGCTTGGTAGGGACAGACACCGGGGAGCTGTTTTTT

V gene: TRBV5-4
D gene: .
clone size: .
J gene: TRBJ2-1
CDR3 protein: CASSSRTSGPYNEQFF
CDR3 DNA: TGTGCCAGCAGCTCACGGACTTCCGGACCCTACAATGAGCAGTTCTTC

V gene: TRBV19
D gene: TRBD1
clone size: few
J gene: TRBJ1-1
CDR3 protein: CASNWKPGQGLVTAFF
CDR3 DNA: TGTGCCAGTAACTGGAAACCGGGACAGGGGCTAGTCACGGCTTTCTTT

V gene: TRBV7-6
D gene: TRBD2
clone size: .
J gene: TRBJ2-5
CDR3 protein: CASLSAGGGGETQYF
CDR3 DNA: TGTGCCAGCCTAAGTGCGGGAGGCGGCGGAGAGACCCAGTACTTC

V gene: TRBV20-1
D gene: .
clone size: .
J gene: TRBJ2-1
CDR3 protein: CSAHSPGRAFF
CDR3 DNA: TGCAGTGCCCACTCCCCGGGAAGGGCGTTCTTC

V gene: TRBV28
D gene: .
clone size: .
J gene: TRBJ1-2
CDR3 protein: CASSLGAQVGRGHTF
CDR3 DNA: TGTGCCAGCAGTTTAGGGGCCCAGGTCGGTCGTGGCCACACCTTC

V gene: TRBV5-1
D gene: .
clone size: once
J gene: TRBJ2-1
CDR3 protein: CASSSTGNSYNEQFF
CDR3 DNA: TGCGCCAGCAGTTCAACAGGTAACTCCTACAATGAGCAGTTCTTC

V gene: TRBV5-6
D gene: .
clone size: few
J gene: TRBJ2-7
CDR3 protein: CASSLGGSSYEQYF
CDR3 DNA: TGTGCCAGCAGCTTAGGAGGAAGCTCCTACGAGCAGTACTTC

V gene: TRBV5-6
D gene: .
clone size: .
J gene: TRBJ2-3
CDR3 protein: CASSLVPFSGGYTDTQYF
CDR3 DNA: TGTGCCAGCAGCTTGGTTCCTTTTTCGGGGGGCTACACAGATACGCAGTATTTT

V gene: TRBV5-5
D gene: TRBD2
clone size: .
J gene: TRBJ2-5
CDR3 protein: CASSSGLAGGWTQYF
CDR3 DNA: TGTGCCAGCAGTTCGGGACTAGCGGGAGGGTGGACCCAGTACTTC

V gene: TRBV25-1
D gene: .
clone size: .
J gene: TRBJ2-7
CDR3 protein: CASSLSTYEQYF
CDR3 DNA: TGTGCCAGCAGTTTGTCTACCTACGAGCAGTACTTC

V gene: TRBV29-1
D gene: .
clone size: .
J gene: TRBJ2-1
CDR3 protein: CSGDYYNEQFF
CDR3 DNA: TGCAGCGGTGACTACTACAATGAGCAGTTCTTC

V gene: TRBV6-1
D gene: .
clone size: .
J gene: TRBJ1-2
CDR3 protein: CASSEGARGLAFYGYTF
CDR3 DNA: TGTGCCAGCAGTGAAGGGGCCAGGGGTTTAGCTTTCTATGGCTACACCTTC

V gene: TRBV6-5
D gene: .
clone size: .
J gene: TRBJ1-2
CDR3 protein: CASSYSERLGNYGYTF
CDR3 DNA: TGTGCCAGCAGTTACTCGGAGAGGCTGGGTAACTATGGCTACACCTTC

V gene: TRBV7-9
D gene: TRBD1
clone size: .
J gene: TRBJ1-2
CDR3 protein: CASSSGDRLNDPDGYTF
CDR3 DNA: TGTGCCAGCAGCTCTGGGGACAGGCTGAACGACCCTGATGGCTACACCTTC

V gene: TRBV10-3
D gene: TRBD1
clone size: .
J gene: TRBJ1-4
CDR3 protein: CAISERQGPNEKLFF
CDR3 DNA: TGTGCCATCAGTGAAAGACAGGGGCCAAATGAAAAACTGTTTTTT

V gene: TRBV20-1
D gene: .
clone size: .
J gene: TRBJ2-1
CDR3 protein: CSARDWDEQFF
CDR3 DNA: TGCAGTGCGCGAGACTGGGATGAGCAGTTCTTC

V gene: TRBV6-5
D gene: .
clone size: .
J gene: TRBJ2-5
CDR3 protein: CASTPPGVETQYF
CDR3 DNA: TGTGCCAGCACCCCTCCGGGTGTTGAGACCCAGTACTTC

V gene: TRBV7-6
D gene: .
clone size: .
J gene: TRBJ2-7
CDR3 protein: CASSLAEGWAYEQYF
CDR3 DNA: TGTGCCAGCAGCTTAGCGGAGGGTTGGGCCTACGAGCAGTACTTC

V gene: TRBV18
D gene: TRBD2
clone size: .
J gene: TRBJ2-2
CDR3 protein: CASSPRGENTGELFF
CDR3 DNA: TGTGCCAGCTCACCGCGGGGGGAGAACACCGGGGAGCTGTTTTTT

V gene: TRBV15
D gene: .
clone size: .
J gene: TRBJ1-5
CDR3 protein: CATSRDPRSDQPQHF
CDR3 DNA: TGTGCCACCAGCAGAGATCCCAGGTCAGATCAGCCCCAGCATTTT

V gene: TRBV10-3
D gene: TRBD2
clone size: .
J gene: TRBJ2-7
CDR3 protein: CAIKELAGEDEQYF
CDR3 DNA: TGTGCCATCAAGGAACTAGCGGGAGAGGACGAGCAGTACTTC

V gene: TRBV5-6
D gene: .
clone size: .
J gene: TRBJ1-4
CDR3 protein: CASSLDGVGEKLFF
CDR3 DNA: TGTGCCAGCAGCTTGGACGGGGTAGGGGAAAAACTGTTTTTT

V gene: TRBV9
D gene: .
clone size: .
J gene: TRBJ2-7
CDR3 protein: CASSPSSGSYEQYF
CDR3 DNA: TGTGCCAGCAGCCCCTCCTCAGGTAGCTACGAGCAGTACTTC

V gene: TRBV5-1
D gene: TRBD1
clone size: .
J gene: TRBJ2-1
CDR3 protein: CASGSQGMDNEQFF
CDR3 DNA: TGCGCCAGCGGGTCACAGGGGATGGACAATGAGCAGTTCTTC

V gene: TRBV9
D gene: .
clone size: .
J gene: TRBJ1-4
CDR3 protein: CASSVVGGEKLFF
CDR3 DNA: TGTGCCAGCAGCGTAGTGGGCGGGGAAAAACTGTTTTTT

V gene: TRBV7-8
D gene: .
clone size: .
J gene: TRBJ1-6
CDR3 protein: CASSLGRQGGSPLHF
CDR3 DNA: TGTGCCAGCAGCTTAGGGCGGCAGGGCGGTTCACCCCTCCACTTT

V gene: TRBV10-3
D gene: .
clone size: .
J gene: TRBJ2-7
CDR3 protein: CATLFGPSSYEQYF
CDR3 DNA: TGTGCCACACTGTTCGGGCCTAGCTCCTACGAGCAGTACTTC

V gene: TRBV2
D gene: .
clone size: .
J gene: TRBJ1-2
CDR3 protein: CASCVETSVYGYTF
CDR3 DNA: TGTGCCAGCTGTGTCGAGACTTCCGTTTATGGCTACACCTTC

V gene: TRBV19
D gene: .
clone size: .
J gene: TRBJ1-3
CDR3 protein: CASMGGFSGNTIYF
CDR3 DNA: TGTGCCTCCATGGGAGGTTTCTCTGGAAACACCATATATTTT

V gene: TRBV9
D gene: TRBD2
clone size: .
J gene: TRBJ2-2
CDR3 protein: CASSVEVSGSWGELFF
CDR3 DNA: TGTGCCAGCAGCGTAGAAGTTAGCGGGAGTTGGGGGGAGCTGTTTTTT

V gene: TRBV2
D gene: .
clone size: .
J gene: TRBJ1-6
CDR3 protein: CASTRELASPLHF
CDR3 DNA: TGTGCCAGCACACGGGAACTTGCTTCACCCCTCCACTTT

V gene: TRBV11-2
D gene: TRBD2
clone size: once
J gene: TRBJ2-3
CDR3 protein: CASSLDGLAADTQYF
CDR3 DNA: TGTGCCAGCAGCTTAGACGGACTAGCAGCAGATACGCAGTATTTT

V gene: TRBV6-5
D gene: .
clone size: .
J gene: TRBJ2-1
CDR3 protein: CATVPTGRPYNEQFF
CDR3 DNA: TGTGCCACCGTCCCGACAGGCAGGCCCTACAATGAGCAGTTCTTC

V gene: TRBV10-3
D gene: .
clone size: .
J gene: TRBJ2-1
CDR3 protein: CAISSPGVYNEQFF
CDR3 DNA: TGTGCCATCAGTTCCCCCGGGGTTTACAATGAGCAGTTCTTC

V gene: TRBV29-1
D gene: TRBD2
clone size: .
J gene: TRBJ2-7
CDR3 protein: CSVDLAGARDEQYF
CDR3 DNA: TGCAGCGTTGATCTAGCGGGAGCTCGGGACGAGCAGTACTTC

V gene: TRBV7-9
D gene: TRBD2
clone size: .
J gene: TRBJ2-7
CDR3 protein: CASSWSGSVDEQYF
CDR3 DNA: TGTGCCAGCAGCTGGAGCGGGAGTGTAGACGAGCAGTACTTC

V gene: TRBV12-5
D gene: .
clone size: .
J gene: TRBJ2-3
CDR3 protein: CASGLWGSTDTQYF
CDR3 DNA: TGTGCTAGTGGTTTGTGGGGCAGCACAGATACGCAGTATTTT

V gene: TRBV5-1
D gene: .
clone size: .
J gene: TRBJ2-2
CDR3 protein: CVSRTLADTGELFF
CDR3 DNA: TGCGTCAGCAGAACACTAGCTGACACCGGGGAGCTGTTTTTT

V gene: TRBV28
D gene: .
clone size: few
J gene: TRBJ2-7
CDR3 protein: CASTGGFYEQYF
CDR3 DNA: TGTGCCAGCACGGGCGGGTTTTACGAGCAGTACTTC

V gene: TRBV28
D gene: TRBD1
clone size: .
J gene: TRBJ1-5
CDR3 protein: CASSPRTGGRGNQPQHF
CDR3 DNA: TGTGCCAGCAGTCCGCGGACAGGGGGACGGGGCAATCAGCCCCAGCATTTT

V gene: TRBV29-1
D gene: TRBD2
clone size: few
J gene: TRBJ2-2
CDR3 protein: CSGAGGNTGELFF
CDR3 DNA: TGCAGTGGGGCGGGAGGGAACACCGGGGAGCTGTTTTTT

V gene: TRBV11-2
D gene: .
clone size: many
J gene: TRBJ2-3
CDR3 protein: CASSLEESTDTQYF
CDR3 DNA: TGTGCCAGCAGCTTAGAAGAGAGTACAGATACGCAGTATTTT

V gene: TRBV6-5
D gene: .
clone size: few
J gene: TRBJ2-1
CDR3 protein: CASSYSADLSYNEQFF
CDR3 DNA: TGTGCCAGCAGTTACTCTGCGGATCTCTCCTACAATGAGCAGTTCTTC

V gene: TRBV5-1
D gene: TRBD2
clone size: once
J gene: TRBJ2-1
CDR3 protein: CASSLAGGTFDEQFF
CDR3 DNA: TGCGCCAGCAGCCTAGCGGGAGGAACTTTCGATGAGCAGTTCTTC

V gene: TRBV7-9
D gene: .
clone size: .
J gene: TRBJ2-5
CDR3 protein: CASSSFGQGQETQYF
CDR3 DNA: TGTGCCAGCAGCTCCTTCGGCCAGGGCCAAGAGACCCAGTACTTC

V gene: TRBV5-1
D gene: TRBD1
clone size: .
J gene: TRBJ1-5
CDR3 protein: CASSLAQGANQPQHF
CDR3 DNA: TGCGCCAGCAGCTTGGCCCAGGGGGCCAATCAGCCCCAGCATTTT

V gene: TRBV19
D gene: .
clone size: .
J gene: TRBJ1-5
CDR3 protein: CASSGGLSNQPQHF
CDR3 DNA: TGTGCCAGTAGTGGGGGGTTGAGCAATCAGCCCCAGCATTTT

V gene: TRBV7-8
D gene: TRBD1
clone size: once
J gene: TRBJ2-2
CDR3 protein: CASRSMGQGNTGELFF
CDR3 DNA: TGTGCCAGCAGAAGTATGGGACAGGGGAACACCGGGGAGCTGTTTTTT